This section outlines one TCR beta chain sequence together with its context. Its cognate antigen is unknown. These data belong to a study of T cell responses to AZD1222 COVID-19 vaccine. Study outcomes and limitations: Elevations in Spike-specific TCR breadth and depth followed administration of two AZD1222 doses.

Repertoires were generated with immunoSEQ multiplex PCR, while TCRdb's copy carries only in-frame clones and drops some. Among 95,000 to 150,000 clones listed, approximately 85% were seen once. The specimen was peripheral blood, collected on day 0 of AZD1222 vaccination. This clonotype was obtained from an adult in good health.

CDR3 region: CASSVDRAYGNTIYF. The CDR3 DNA sequence: TGTGCCAGCAGCGTAGACAGGGCGTACGGAAACACCATATATTTT. The V and J genes are TRBV9 and TRBJ1-3, with D possibly being TRBD1 (6 bases). Per the germline V gene, CDR1 is SGDLS and CDR2 is YYNGEE. This CDR3 has 15 amino acids. Trimming shortened V by 0 bases and J by 4 bases, and 11 bases separated the two germline ends.